A selection of T cell receptor beta chains follows, all from one sample in a study. TCRdb reanalysed the RT-PCR reads using MiXCR and keeps one entry per CDR3 protein. Here the sample spans more than 600,000 distinct CDR3 sequences, approximately 14% being singletons. Sequencing input: memory CD4+ T cells from blood. The receptor source for this set is a female donor in good health, serving as a healthy control. The CDR3 runs from the conserved cysteine through the conserved F or W. D genes are given only for firm matches. Part of the rows lack a size; the others show once, few, many or a class for expanded clones.

CDR3nt	CDR3aa	abundance	v_gene	d_gene	j_gene
TGTGCCAGCAGTCGACAGGTAGCCTACGAGCAGTACTTC	CASSRQVAYEQYF	once	TRBV3-1	-	TRBJ2-7
TGTGCCAGCAGCCGAGGGACAGGGACTTTGAACGGGGAGCTGTTTTTT	CASSRGTGTLNGELFF	few	TRBV7-2	TRBD1	TRBJ2-2
TGTGCCAGCAGTAGACGTGCGGGGTACGAGCAGTACTTC	CASSRRAGYEQYF	-	TRBV7-2	-	TRBJ2-7
TGTGCCAGCAGTCCCCTCCGGGGGGCTGAAGCTTTCTTT	CASSPLRGAEAFF	-	TRBV6-2/TRBV6-3	-	TRBJ1-1
TGTGCCAGCAGCTTGGTTGGCAGGGTCGGAGAGCAGTACTTC	CASSLVGRVGEQYF	many	TRBV5-6	-	TRBJ2-7
TGTGCCAGCAGTAACCCCGCGCGGGAGAGGTCCTACGAGCAGTACTTC	CASSNPARERSYEQYF	many	TRBV6-2/TRBV6-3	TRBD2	TRBJ2-7
TGCAGTGCTAGGTTAAGGGGGCGGGATACGCAGTATTTT	CSARLRGRDTQYF	many	TRBV20-1	TRBD1	TRBJ2-3
TGTGCCAGCAGCCCCCCGGGACTAGCGGGAGCCGGGGAGCTGTTTTTT	CASSPPGLAGAGELFF	few	TRBV7-9	TRBD2	TRBJ2-2
TGTGCCACCAGCAGAGAAGAGACCCAGTACTTC	CATSREETQYF	many	TRBV15	-	TRBJ2-5
TGTGCCAGCAGCGTAGCCGGGAAAGAGACCCAGTACTTC	CASSVAGKETQYF	-	TRBV9	-	TRBJ2-5
TGCAGTGCTAATCCCAACCAAGAGACCCAGTACTTC	CSANPNQETQYF	-	TRBV20-1	-	TRBJ2-5
TGTGCCACCAGTCTCGGATATGAGGGAGGATATGAGCAGTTCTTC	CATSLGYEGGYEQFF	few	TRBV24-1	-	TRBJ2-1
TGTGCCAGCAGTGAGGGGGGCTACACCTTC	CASSEGGYTF	-	TRBV6-6	-	TRBJ1-2
TGTGCCAGCAGCGTAGACTTCAACTCCTACAATGAGCAGTTCTTC	CASSVDFNSYNEQFF	-	TRBV9	-	TRBJ2-1
TGCGCCAGCAGCCAAGATTTGGGGGGCGCGTTAGCCTACTATGGCTACACCTTC	CASSQDLGGALAYYGYTF	many	TRBV4-3	-	TRBJ1-2
TGTGCCAGCAGCATGGGGGATTCACCCCTCCACTTT	CASSMGDSPLHF	-	TRBV7-9	-	TRBJ1-6
TGCAGTACCGAGGCGGGGGGCGGTACAGATACGCAGTATTTT	CSTEAGGGTDTQYF	few	TRBV20-1	TRBD2	TRBJ2-3
TGCGCCAGCAGCCCTTTACAACTAGCCAAAAACATTCAGTACTTC	CASSPLQLAKNIQYF	-	TRBV4-1	-	TRBJ2-4
TGTGCCAGCAGCTTATTATGGGTAAACTCTGGGGCCAACGTCCTGACTTTC	CASSLLWVNSGANVLTF	-	TRBV7-9	-	TRBJ2-6
TGTGCCAGCAGGCCCAATATAGCGGGAGCCTACGAGCAGTACTTC	CASRPNIAGAYEQYF	few	TRBV6-6	TRBD2	TRBJ2-7
TGTGCCAGCAGCGGCGACAGTGACAACGAGCAGTACTTC	CASSGDSDNEQYF	many	TRBV2	-	TRBJ2-7
TGTGCCACCAGTGGGGGGACTAGCAGCACAGATACGCAGTATTTT	CATSGGTSSTDTQYF	few	TRBV24-1	TRBD2	TRBJ2-3
TGTGCCAGCAGCACGGGACAGGGGGACATTCAGTACTTC	CASSTGQGDIQYF	few	TRBV11-3	TRBD1	TRBJ2-4
TGCAGTGCTTCCAGGAACCAGGACACTGAAGCTTTCTTT	CSASRNQDTEAFF	-	TRBV20-1	-	TRBJ1-1
TGTGCCAGCAGCTTCGGGACTAGCGGGGAGCGAGGTACGCAGTATTTT	CASSFGTSGERGTQYF	few	TRBV7-7	TRBD2	TRBJ2-3
TGTGCCAGCAGCGGTCAAACAGGGGCACTCTCCTACGAGCAGTACTTC	CASSGQTGALSYEQYF	many	TRBV7-9	TRBD1	TRBJ2-7
TGTGCCAGCAGTAAACGACAGGACTCAAGCTCCTACAATGAGCAGTTCTTC	CASSKRQDSSSYNEQFF	-	TRBV27	-	TRBJ2-1
TGCAGCGATTCACGGGGGGATACGCAGTATTTT	CSDSRGDTQYF	-	TRBV29-1	-	TRBJ2-3
TGTGCCAGCAGCTTAACAGACTCTTATAATTCACCCCTCCACTTT	CASSLTDSYNSPLHF	few	TRBV11-2	-	TRBJ1-6
TGTGCCAGCAGTGATTCGACAGGGGGCAGATATGGCTACACCTTC	CASSDSTGGRYGYTF	few	TRBV25-1	TRBD1	TRBJ1-2
TGCGCCAGCAGCGCGCGAGGGGGGCCGAACACTGAAGCTTTCTTT	CASSARGGPNTEAFF	many	TRBV5-1	-	TRBJ1-1
TGTGCCAGCAGCGGGGACAACACGAGGGAAGCTTTCTTT	CASSGDNTREAFF	-	TRBV11-2	-	TRBJ1-1
TGTGCCAGCAGCCCCGGGGTGGGGCAGGTGGAGACCCAGTACTTC	CASSPGVGQVETQYF	few	TRBV9	-	TRBJ2-5
TGTGCCATCAGTGCCCGCTCTGGAAACACCATATATTTT	CAISARSGNTIYF	few	TRBV10-3	-	TRBJ1-3
TGTGCCAGCAGCCAAGAAGAGGGTTGGGACATTCAGTACTTC	CASSQEEGWDIQYF	-	TRBV3-1	-	TRBJ2-4
TGTGCCAGCAGCGGGACAGGGAGCAATCAGCCCCAGCATTTT	CASSGTGSNQPQHF	many	TRBV9	TRBD1	TRBJ1-5
TGCGCCAGCAGCTTGGGGGCAGGGGAACCGCCCCAGCATTTT	CASSLGAGEPPQHF	-	TRBV5-1	-	TRBJ1-5
TGTGCCAGCAGCTTAACAGGGCAGTTCACAGATACGCAGTATTTT	CASSLTGQFTDTQYF	many	TRBV7-3	-	TRBJ2-3
TGTGCCAGCAGCCGTGCGGAAAATCAGCCCCAGCATTTT	CASSRAENQPQHF	few	TRBV7-8	-	TRBJ1-5
TGTGCCAGCAGTTTAAGGGGGGAAGTGTATGGCTACACCTTC	CASSLRGEVYGYTF	-	TRBV12-3/TRBV12-4	-	TRBJ1-2
TGTGCCAGCAGCGAGAATGTGGGGGCATCGGAGACCCAGTACTTC	CASSENVGASETQYF	few	TRBV12-3/TRBV12-4	-	TRBJ2-5